This T cell receptor beta chain was documented in a study of blood T cell repertoires in COVID-19. Across the study: From the United States, Italy and Spain came samples of acute and convalescent COVID-19.

Study processing details: Estimates of nucleated cell counts were drawn from the amplification of reference gene primers. Repertoires were generated with immunoSEQ multiplex PCR, while TCRdb's copy carries only in-frame clones and drops some. That table gives V, J and clone size, and the DNA gave D and trimming. The sample shows some 130,000 clones, 87% of them seen only once. CDR1 and CDR2 (germline): SQVTM, ANQGSEA. Trimming removed 3 bases at V and 4 bases at J, with 15 bases between. CDR3 size: 14 residues. This clone was counted a single time. The genes are TRBV29-1 and TRBJ2-5; a weak D match, TRBD2 (6 bases). Sequencing input: peripheral blood. The clonotype comes from an older woman with acute or convalescent COVID-19. Here the CDR3 reads CSVEGLRLGETQYF. CDR3 nucleotides: TGCAGCGTTGAGGGACTCAGACTAGGAGAGACCCAGTACTTC. Full variable domain (missing parts from reference TRBV29-1 and TRBJ2-5): SAVISQKPSRDICQRGTSLTIQCQVDSQVTMMFWYRQQPGQSLTLIATANQGSEATYESGFVIDKFPISRPNLTFSTLTVSNMSPEDSSIYLCSVEGLRLGETQYFGPGTRLLVL.